These 7 T cell receptor beta chains were sequenced from one sample in a study of cytomegalovirus exposure and HLA in healthy donors. With 60 Vbeta and 13 Jbeta primers, the PCR was carried out. Clones were sequenced by immunoSEQ multiplex PCR, and TCRdb holds only the in-frame ones, with some missing. The data hold 130,000 or so clones, with roughly 80% observed a single time. Sample: PBMCs. The receptors derive from a female donor in good health and CMV-seronegative.

The rearrangement joins TRBV6-1 to TRBJ1-1; 7 bases map to TRBD1. The V gene end was trimmed by 5 bases and the J gene end by 6 bases; junction bases not matched to a gene: 9. The germline gives CDR1 MNHNS, CDR2 SASEGT. This CDR3 contains 14 residues. CDR3 protein: CASSTKTGFSEAFF. The CDR3 DNA reads as TGTGCCAGCAGTACCAAGACAGGGTTCTCTGAAGCTTTCTTT.

The CDR3 is CASSRRTGGNYGYTF. The CDR3 DNA is TGTGCCAGTAGTAGGAGGACAGGGGGTAACTATGGCTACACCTTC. V usage is TRBV19 and J usage is TRBJ1-2; 10 nucleotides line up with TRBD1. J was trimmed by 1 base and V by 4 bases; bases with no gene match: 3. CDR1 and CDR2 from the germline V gene are LNHDA and SQIVND (reference sequence). The CDR3 is 15 residues long.

This chain joins TRBV18 and TRBJ2-5, with 7 bases lining up with TRBD2. J gave up 2 bases and V 2 bases, and 20 bases lay outside the gene matches. The CDR3 consists of 20 residues. Germline V gene data show CDR1 as KGHSH and CDR2 as LQKENI. The CDR3 DNA reads as TGTGCCAGCTCACCATTCTTCGCGGGAGAGATCTCCACGAAACAAGAGACCCAGTACTTC. Translating gives CASSPFFAGEISTKQETQYF. The full variable domain, rest sourced from reference TRBV18 and TRBJ2-5, is NAGVMQNPRHLVRRRGQEARLRCSPMKGHSHVYWYRQLPEEGLKFMVYLQKENIIDESGMPKERFSAEFPKEGPSILRIQQVVRGDSAAYFCASSPFFAGEISTKQETQYFGPGTRLLVL.

This rearrangement joins TRBV7-6 to TRBJ2-3; 10 bases fit TRBD2. The germline V gene has CDR1 SGHVS and CDR2 FNYEAQ. Trimming took 7 bases from V and 5 from J; bases not matched to a gene: 9. There are 15 residues in the CDR3. DNA of the CDR3: TGTGCCAGCAAGTCGAATCTAGCGGGAGTAGATACGCAGTATTTT. Translating gives CASKSNLAGVDTQYF. Full variable domain (outside the CDR3, taken from reference TRBV7-6 and TRBJ2-3): GAGVSQSPRYKVTKRGQDVALRCDPISGHVSLYWYRQALGQGPEFLTYFNYEAQQDKSGLPNDRFSAERPEGSISTLTIQRTEQRDSAMYRCASKSNLAGVDTQYFGPGTRLTVL.

CDR3 sequence reads: CASSLVADIGTEAFF. The CDR3 DNA is TGTGCCAGCAGTTTAGTGGCAGACATAGGAACTGAAGCTTTCTTT. This chain joins TRBV28 and TRBJ1-1; no firm D call. Germline CDR1 and CDR2: MDHEN and SYDVKM. V was shortened by 2 bases and J by 5 bases, with 15 bases between the two germline ends. The CDR3 has 15 amino acids.

The V gene is TRBV7-2, the J gene TRBJ1-1, with 8 bases fitting TRBD1. The CDR3 is 13 amino acids. Germline V gene data show CDR1 as SGHTA and CDR2 as FQGNSA. V was clipped by 6 bases and J by 7 bases; unmatched bases: 7. Here the CDR3 DNA reads TGTGCCAGCAGACCCGACAGGGGCCTTGAAGCTTTCTTT. Translating it yields CASRPDRGLEAFF.

The chain links TRBV27 to TRBJ1-2; weak D call: TRBD1 (6 bases). This CDR3 is built from 16 residues. Germline V CDR1 and CDR2: MNHEY, SMNVEV (reference sequence). V was trimmed by 3 bases and J by 9 bases, leaving 23 bases between them. The CDR3 nucleotides are TGTGCCAGCAGTTTCGGCGGAACAAACACAGGGATCAGCTACACCTTC. It yields the protein CASSFGGTNTGISYTF.